The entry below describes one T cell receptor beta chain. This entry is derived from a study of blood T cell repertoires in COVID-19. Clones were sequenced by immunoSEQ multiplex PCR, and TCRdb holds only the in-frame ones, with some missing. Of around 260,000 clones listed, roughly 90% were seen once; the top ten hold 0.85% to 1%. From germline, CDR1 is SGHKS and CDR2 YYEKEE (reference sequence). The CDR3 loop spans 14 amino acids. V lost 1 base and J 2 bases, leaving 7 bases between the germline ends. J is TRBJ2-4 and V is TRBV5-5; TRBD1 is a possible D gene (5 bases). This clonotype was obtained from a woman in her forties who had recovered from COVID-19. The sample comprised peripheral blood. Written as DNA, the CDR3 is TGTGCCAGCAGCTTGTCAGGGACCAAAAACATTCAGTACTTC. Its translation: CASSLSGTKNIQYF. The whole variable domain, filled in from reference TRBV5-5 and TRBJ2-4, reads DAGVTQSPTHLIKTRGQQVTLRCSPISGHKSVSWYQQVLGQGPQFIFQYYEKEERGRGNFPDRFSARQFPNYSSELNVNALLLGDSALYLCASSLSGTKNIQYFGAGTRLSVL.